This entry features one TCR beta chain sequence. The antigen remains unidentified. This CDR3 is also generated by other DNA sequences in the sample. The data were taken from a study of cytomegalovirus exposure and HLA in healthy donors. Overall study results and limits: One cluster of highly shared sequence variants probably arose as a sequencing artifact. One variant, a missense change in DCLRE1C, was linked in a later analysis to TCR beta V- and J-gene trimming. The study carried out a later analysis of TCR beta sequences. It associated some 17,000 of them with specific HLA alleles at a false discovery rate of 0.05.

With 60 Vbeta and 13 Jbeta primers, the PCR was carried out. Data came from immunoSEQ multiplex PCR; TCRdb stores just in-frame clones and leaves some out. Of tens of thousands of clones in the sample, over 60% were seen once. Germline V gives CDR1 GTSNPN, CDR2 SVGIG (reference sequence). The CDR3 length is 12 residues. With 3 bases removed from V and 5 bases from J, the gap between germline ends came to 10 bases. The V and J genes are TRBV30 and TRBJ1-2, with D unclear. The sample was PBMCs. The source is a man aged 30 to 45 in good health and CMV-seronegative. The CDR3 DNA sequence: TGTGCCTGGAGCACGGGGAGATATGGCTACACCTTC. Translated: CAWSTGRYGYTF.